One sample yielded the 24 T cell receptor beta chains listed below, sequenced in a study of OX40 agonist ivuxolimab in advanced cancers. The repertoire was sequenced with immunoSEQ multiplex PCR; TCRdb's copy has only in-frame clones and lacks some. This table has about 76,000 clones, around 87% appearing once. Sequencing was performed on CD4+ or CD8+ T cells sorted from blood, taken in a trial of the OX40 agonist ivuxolimab. These receptors came from an adult with an advanced solid tumor such as melanoma, head and neck, liver or kidney cancer.

The V gene is TRBV18, the J gene TRBJ1-6; D is possibly TRBD1 (6 bases). Looked up from germline, CDR1 is KGHSH and CDR2 is LQKENI. V was pared by 6 bases and J by 7 bases, with 13 bases between. This CDR3 comprises 14 residues. The CDR3 DNA is TGTGCCAGCTCCCTGTTGGGGGCAAATTCACCCCTCCACTTT. Its protein product is CASSLLGANSPLHF.

This clone was recorded once. The chain links TRBV4-1 to TRBJ1-2, with a weak D call TRBD1 (6 bases). With 1 base removed from V and 2 bases from J, the gap between germline ends came to 11 bases. Germline V gene data show CDR1 as MGHRA and CDR2 as YSYEKL. CDR3 length: 15 residues. Here the CDR3 reads CASSQVGQGNYGYTF. In nucleotides, the CDR3 is TGCGCCAGCAGCCAAGTGGGTCAGGGGAACTATGGCTACACCTTC.

At least ten counts were recorded for this clone. The rearrangement joins TRBV7-9 to TRBJ2-7, with 8 bases lining up with TRBD1. V was pared by 5 bases and J by 9 bases, with 12 bases of the junction left unmatched. This CDR3 contains 14 residues. From germline, CDR1 is SEHNR and CDR2 FQNEAQ (reference sequence). The CDR3 here is CASSLTDGQGPQYV. The CDR3 DNA reads TGTGCCAGCAGCCTTACCGACGGACAGGGTCCGCAGTACGTC.

This clone was counted only a few times. The rearrangement joins TRBV18 to TRBJ1-4; possible D gene TRBD1, 6 bases. CDR3 size: 15 residues. The V end was cut by 3 bases, the J end by 8 bases, with 16 bases between. Germline V gives CDR1 KGHSH, CDR2 LQKENI. CDR3: CASSPTGALEEKLFF. CDR3 in DNA: TGTGCCAGCTCACCGACGGGGGCATTAGAGGAAAAACTGTTTTTT.

The table lists this clone with a count of one. The rearrangement uses TRBV2 and TRBJ2-3, with TRBD2 as a possible D gene (6 bases). V lost 11 bases and J 10 bases, leaving 13 bases between the germline ends. The length of the CDR3 is 10 residues. Germline CDR1 reads SNHLY; CDR2 reads FYNNEI. Here the CDR3 reads CAGLRGAQYF. CDR3 nucleotide sequence: TGTGCCGGGCTCCGCGGGGCGCAGTATTTT.

The chain recombines TRBV18 with TRBJ2-5; D is possibly TRBD1 or TRBD2 (5 bases each). The CDR3 contains 14 residues. Germline CDR1 is KGHSH and CDR2 is LQKENI. Trimming removed 6 bases at V and 0 bases at J, with 11 bases between. Here the CDR3 DNA reads TGTGCCAGCTCCCAGCCGGGGCACCAAGAGACCCAGTACTTC. Its protein is CASSQPGHQETQYF.

The CDR3 sequence is CASSDLVGEQYV. The CDR3 coding sequence is TGTGCCAGCAGTGACCTGGTAGGTGAGCAGTACGTC. The chain carries TRBV6-4 and TRBJ2-7, with D unresolved. Looked up from germline, CDR1 is MRHNA and CDR2 is SNTAGT. Trimming removed 2 bases from V and 7 bases from J, with 9 bases in between. This CDR3 is 12 amino acids long.

The chain uses TRBV5-4 and TRBJ2-1; D remains ambiguous. Looked up from germline, CDR1 is SGHNT and CDR2 is YYREEE (reference sequence). V lost 2 bases and J lost 9, with 12 bases in between. The length of the CDR3 is 13 residues. DNA for the CDR3: TGTGCCAGCAGCTTCCAGGAATTGCGTGAGCAGTTCTTC. Its translation: CASSFQELREQFF.

The rearrangement links TRBV29-1 to TRBJ2-4; 11 bases match TRBD2. J lost 5 bases, V lost 7 bases, and 7 bases had no gene match. The CDR3 runs to 14 residues. Germline loops: CDR1 SQVTM, CDR2 ANQGSEA. CDR3 region: CSGFLAGGQNIQYF. CDR3 bases: TGCAGCGGCTTCCTAGCGGGGGGTCAAAACATTCAGTACTTC.

This clone appeared once. The gene calls are TRBV18 and TRBJ1-1; the D gene is possibly TRBD1 (6 bases). From germline, CDR1 is KGHSH and CDR2 LQKENI. This CDR3 region has 14 residues. Trimming took 5 bases from V and 5 from J, leaving 15 bases between them. The CDR3 sequence: CASSAGTLKTEAFF. In nucleotides, the CDR3 is TGTGCCAGCTCAGCCGGGACACTCAAGACTGAAGCTTTCTTT.

The chain is built from TRBV19 and TRBJ1-2; no clear D gene. This CDR3 has 12 residues. The ends were cut back, 4 bases at V and 1 base at J, with 4 bases in the middle. Germline CDR1 reads LNHDA; CDR2 reads SQIVND (reference sequence). The CDR3 region is CASSNYNYGYTF. CDR3 DNA sequence: TGTGCCAGTAGTAATTATAACTATGGCTACACCTTC. Variable domain in full (rest from reference TRBV19 and TRBJ1-2): DGGITQSPKYLFRKEGQNVTLSCEQNLNHDAMYWYRQDPGQGLRLIYYSQIVNDFQKGDIAEGYSVSREKKESFPLTVTSAQKNPTAFYLCASSNYNYGYTFGSGTRLTVV.

DNA of the CDR3: TGCGCCAGCAGCTGGGGGAACAGGCGGGGGCACAATGAGCAGTTCTTC. Protein product: CASSWGNRRGHNEQFF. V is TRBV5-1 and J is TRBJ2-1, with a possible D match to TRBD2 (7 bases). The CDR3 totals 16 residues. Germline assignment: CDR1 SGHRS and CDR2 YFSETQ. Trimming removed 3 bases from V and 5 bases from J, with 18 bases in between.

V is TRBV5-4 and J is TRBJ2-4, with no clear D. Trimming removed 4 bases from V and 4 bases from J, with 12 bases in between. This CDR3 comprises 14 residues. Germline V CDR1 and CDR2: SGHNT, YYREEE (reference sequence). Here the CDR3 DNA reads TGTGCCAGCAGCCAGTCGGACGGTAAAAACATTCAGTACTTC. It translates to CASSQSDGKNIQYF.

The chain couples TRBV18 to TRBJ2-5; D gene ambiguous. The CDR3 contains 12 residues. V shed 0 bases and J shed 9 bases, with 8 bases lying between them. CDR1 KGHSH and CDR2 LQKENI come from the germline V gene. This chain's CDR3 is CASSPPFSSQYF. The CDR3 bases are TGTGCCAGCTCACCACCCTTCAGTTCCCAGTACTTC. The complete variable domain, with remaining parts taken from reference TRBV18 and TRBJ2-5, reads NAGVMQNPRHLVRRRGQEARLRCSPMKGHSHVYWYRQLPEEGLKFMVYLQKENIIDESGMPKERFSAEFPKEGPSILRIQQVVRGDSAAYFCASSPPFSSQYFGPGTRLLVL.

V usage is TRBV7-9 and J usage is TRBJ1-1; D remains unclear. The CDR3 is 11 amino acids. Germline V gives CDR1 SEHNR, CDR2 FQNEAQ (reference sequence). The V end lost 4 bases, the J end lost 6 bases, and 6 bases lay between the germline ends. CDR3 residues: CASSSRPEAFF. DNA of the CDR3: TGTGCCAGCAGCTCTAGACCTGAAGCTTTCTTT. Full variable domain (remainder filled in from reference TRBV7-9 and TRBJ1-1): DTGVSQNPRHKITKRGQNVTFRCDPISEHNRLYWYRQTLGQGPEFLTYFQNEAQLEKSRLLSDRFSAERPKGSFSTLEIQRTEQGDSAMYLCASSSRPEAFFGQGTRLTVV.

The table lists this clone with a count of one. The chain uses TRBV20-1 and TRBJ2-7; D is possibly TRBD1 (6 bases). The V gene lost 6 bases and the J gene lost 2 bases, with 8 bases spanning the gap. The CDR3 has 11 residues. Looked up from germline, CDR1 is DFQATT and CDR2 is SNEGSKA (reference sequence). CDR3 in amino acids: CSARTAYEQYF. Here the CDR3 DNA reads TGCAGTGCGAGGACAGCCTACGAGCAGTACTTC.

The genes are TRBV6-5 and TRBJ1-3, with D possibly being TRBD1 (5 bases). The CDR3 runs to 14 residues. Germline CDR1 is MNHEY and CDR2 is SVGAGI. With 6 bases removed from V and 5 bases from J, the gap between germline ends came to 14 bases. In nucleotides, the CDR3 is TGTGCCAGCAGGAACACAGGTGACCGAAACACCATATATTTT. Translating gives CASRNTGDRNTIYF.

V and J are TRBV5-5 and TRBJ2-1; D might be TRBD2 (6 bases). In germline, CDR1 is SGHKS, CDR2 YYEKEE (reference sequence). The CDR3 runs to 15 residues. V dropped 7 bases and J dropped 0 bases, with 14 bases sitting between them. The DNA of the CDR3 is TGTGCCAGCCGCCGCCAGGAGGGCTCCTACAATGAGCAGTTCTTC. It specifies CASRRQEGSYNEQFF.

The chain links TRBV28 to TRBJ2-7; TRBD1 aligns across 9 bases. The germline CDR1 and CDR2 sequences are MDHEN and SYDVKM. V was pared by 3 bases and J by 5 bases, with 8 bases of the junction left unmatched. This CDR3 is 15 amino acids long. CDR3 protein: CASSFRDRVVNEQYF. CDR3 nucleotide sequence: TGTGCCAGCAGTTTTAGGGACAGGGTCGTTAACGAGCAGTACTTC.

The V gene is TRBV13, the J gene TRBJ1-1; weak D call: TRBD1 (5 bases). This CDR3 region has 14 residues. Germline CDR1 is PRHDT and CDR2 is FYEKMQ (reference sequence). V lost 4 bases and J 0 bases, leaving 9 bases between the germline ends. The CDR3, as DNA: TGTGCCAGCAGCTCCGGGACGGTGAACACTGAAGCTTTCTTT. Amino acid sequence: CASSSGTVNTEAFF.

J is TRBJ2-7 and V is TRBV5-1; D is uncertain. The CDR3 contains 14 residues. Germline values: CDR1 SGHRS, CDR2 YFSETQ. Trimming stripped 0 bases from V and 0 bases from J, with 7 bases between. The CDR3 nucleotides are TGCGCCAGCAGCTTGGAGGGCTTCTCCTACGAGCAGTACTTC. It codes for CASSLEGFSYEQYF. Drawing the rest from reference TRBV5-1 and TRBJ2-7, the complete variable domain is KAGVTQTPRYLIKTRGQQVTLSCSPISGHRSVSWYQQTPGQGLQFLFEYFSETQRNKGNFPGRFSGRQFSNSRSEMNVSTLELGDSALYLCASSLEGFSYEQYFGPGTRLTVT.

The chain has TRBV27 and TRBJ1-5, with 7 bases aligning to TRBD1. Germline-derived CDR1 and CDR2 are MNHEY and SMNVEV (reference sequence). Trimming took 6 bases from V and 3 from J; bases not matched to a gene: 14. This CDR3 is built from 17 residues. CDR3 bases: TGTGCCAGCAGCTACCGCAGGGGGGGGAAGGACAATCAGCCCCAGCATTTT. Translated, it gives CASSYRRGGKDNQPQHF.

J is TRBJ2-5 and V is TRBV2; tentative D call: TRBD2 (5 bases). Germline V gene data show CDR1 as SNHLY and CDR2 as FYNNEI. V gave up 1 base and J gave up 5 bases, with 11 bases separating them. The length of the CDR3 is 14 residues. This chain's CDR3 is CASSEVSSWETQYF. The CDR3, as DNA: TGTGCCAGCAGTGAAGTTTCTAGCTGGGAGACCCAGTACTTC.

The chain carries TRBV19 and TRBJ2-2; D is ambiguous. Germline CDR1 reads LNHDA; CDR2 reads SQIVND (reference sequence). V dropped 4 bases and J dropped 5 bases, with 5 bases sitting between them. This CDR3 spans 12 amino acids. The DNA for the CDR3 is TGTGCCAGTAGTACCCCAACCGGGGAGCTGTTTTTT. This codes for CASSTPTGELFF.